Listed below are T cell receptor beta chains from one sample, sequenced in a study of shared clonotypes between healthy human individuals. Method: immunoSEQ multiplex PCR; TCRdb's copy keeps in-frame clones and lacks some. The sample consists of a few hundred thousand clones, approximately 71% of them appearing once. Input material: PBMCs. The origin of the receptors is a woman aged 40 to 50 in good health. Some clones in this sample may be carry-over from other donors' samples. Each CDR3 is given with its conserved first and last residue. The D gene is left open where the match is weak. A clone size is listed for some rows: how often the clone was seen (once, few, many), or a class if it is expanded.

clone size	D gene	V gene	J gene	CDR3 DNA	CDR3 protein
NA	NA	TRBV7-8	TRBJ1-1	TGTGCCAGCAGCGCTTCCCGGGCCAACTATGAAGCTTTCTTT	CASSASRANYEAFF
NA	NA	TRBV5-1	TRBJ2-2	TGCGCCAGCAGCTTGCTGTCTAACACCGGGGAGCTGTTTTTT	CASSLLSNTGELFF
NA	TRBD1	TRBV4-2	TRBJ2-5	TGTGCCAGCAGCCAAGAAGGATCAGGGACAGGGCAAGAGACCCAGTACTTC	CASSQEGSGTGQETQYF
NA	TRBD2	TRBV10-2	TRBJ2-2	TGCGCCAGCAGTTGGACTAGCGCGAACACCGGGGAGCTGTTTTTT	CASSWTSANTGELFF
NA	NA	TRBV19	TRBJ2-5	TGTGCCAGTAGTAACCATGGGACGGGGGAAGAGACCCAGTACTTC	CASSNHGTGEETQYF
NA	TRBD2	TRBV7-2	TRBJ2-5	TGTGCCAGCAGCCGTCAAACGGCTCTAGCGGGAGCAGAGACCCAGTACTTC	CASSRQTALAGAETQYF
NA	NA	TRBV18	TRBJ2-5	TGTGCCAGCTCGACCATAGGGGAGACCCAGTACTTC	CASSTIGETQYF
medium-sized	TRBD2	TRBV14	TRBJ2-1	TGTGCCAGCAGCCAAGATCAGCGGGAGGCCCATGAGCAGTTCTTC	CASSQDQREAHEQFF
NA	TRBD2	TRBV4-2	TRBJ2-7	TGTGCCAGCAGCCAAGATGCGGGAGGGCCGTGGGAGCAGTACTTC	CASSQDAGGPWEQYF
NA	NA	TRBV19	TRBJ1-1	TGTGCCAGTAGCCAAACAGAGCTTGAAGCTTTCTTT	CASSQTELEAFF
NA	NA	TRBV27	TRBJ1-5	TGTGCCAGCAGCCTCAGTCGCGGGGAACTTAGCAATCAGCCCCAGCATTTT	CASSLSRGELSNQPQHF
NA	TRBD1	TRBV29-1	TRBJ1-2	TGCAGCGTTCAAGGGGACAGGGAGATCTATGGCTACACCTTC	CSVQGDREIYGYTF
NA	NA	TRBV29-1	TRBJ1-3	TGCAGCGCCAAACCGCACTCTGGAAACACCATATATTTT	CSAKPHSGNTIYF
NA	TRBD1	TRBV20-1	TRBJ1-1	TGCAGTGCTTACAGGGGGACTGAAGCTTTCTTT	CSAYRGTEAFF
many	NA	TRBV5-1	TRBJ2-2	TGCGCCAGCACCGAACTGATGCGGGCCGGCACCGGGGAGCTGTTTTTT	CASTELMRAGTGELFF
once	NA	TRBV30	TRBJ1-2	TGTGCCTGGAGCGTCTCAGGGTTTGGCTACACCTTC	CAWSVSGFGYTF
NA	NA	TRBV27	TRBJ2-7	TGTGCCAGCAGGCCCGGGTCAGGGGAGCAGTACTTC	CASRPGSGEQYF
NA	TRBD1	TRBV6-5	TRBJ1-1	TGTGCCAGCAGGGCACAGGGGGCGCTTATAACTTTCTTT	CASRAQGALITFF
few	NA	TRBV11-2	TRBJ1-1	TGTGCCAGCAGCTTAACGGCGGGTGACACTGAAGCTTTCTTT	CASSLTAGDTEAFF
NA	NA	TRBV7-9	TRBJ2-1	TGTGCCAGCAGCGCGTGGACTTCCTACAATGAGCAGTTCTTC	CASSAWTSYNEQFF
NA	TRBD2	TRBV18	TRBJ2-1	TGTGCCAGCTCGGTTAGCGGGAGGGACTACAATGAGCAGTTCTTC	CASSVSGRDYNEQFF
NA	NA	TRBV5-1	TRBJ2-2	TGCGCCAGCAGCTTGGATGGGCACACCGGGGAGCTGTTTTTT	CASSLDGHTGELFF
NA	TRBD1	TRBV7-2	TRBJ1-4	TGTGCCAGCAGCCCGGACAGGGAGGATGAAAAACTGTTTTTT	CASSPDREDEKLFF
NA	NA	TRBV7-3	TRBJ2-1	TGTGCCAGCAGCTTAATGGCTAGCGCGAGCTCCTACAATGAGCAGTTCTTC	CASSLMASASSYNEQFF
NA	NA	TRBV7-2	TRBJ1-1	TGTGCCAGCAGCCTACATCTGTCGAACACTGAAGCTTTCTTT	CASSLHLSNTEAFF
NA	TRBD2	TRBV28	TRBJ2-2	TGTGCCAGCTTAGCGGGAGCCTCCCCCGGGGAGCTGTTTTTT	CASLAGASPGELFF
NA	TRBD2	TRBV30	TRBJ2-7	TGTGCCTGGAGTTCAGGACTAGCGGGAGGCTACGAGCAGTACTTC	CAWSSGLAGGYEQYF
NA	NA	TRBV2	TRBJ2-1	TGTGCCAGCAGTGAAGTTTTCCTTCAGGGTGAGCAGTTCTTC	CASSEVFLQGEQFF
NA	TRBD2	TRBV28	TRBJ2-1	TGTGCCAGCAGTGCCCCGGCTAGCGGGAGCCACAATGAGCAGTTCTTC	CASSAPASGSHNEQFF
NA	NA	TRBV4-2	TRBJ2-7	TGTGCCAGCAGCCAAGAAGTGGGTGGGCCTTACGAGCAGTACTTC	CASSQEVGGPYEQYF
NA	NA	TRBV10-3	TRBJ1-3	TGTGCCATCAGTGAGTACGGGACTTATGGAAACACCATATATTTT	CAISEYGTYGNTIYF
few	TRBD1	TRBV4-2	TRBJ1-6	TGTGCCAGCAGCCCCCACCCCGGGGGAACAGGGGCGGTCTATAATTCACCCCTCCACTTT	CASSPHPGGTGAVYNSPLHF
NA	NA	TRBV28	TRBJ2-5	TGTGCCAGCAATCAGGGAGGCGAGACCCAGTACTTC	CASNQGGETQYF
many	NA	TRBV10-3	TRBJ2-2	TGTGCCACGGGGGACCCGCCGGGCGGGGAGCTGTTTTTT	CATGDPPGGELFF
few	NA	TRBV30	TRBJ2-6	TGTGCCTGGAGTAAATTTTCTGGGGCCAACGTCCTGACTTTC	CAWSKFSGANVLTF
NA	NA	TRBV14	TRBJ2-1	TGTGCCAGCAGCCAAGCAGAACAGCCCTATCGGTTCTTC	CASSQAEQPYRFF
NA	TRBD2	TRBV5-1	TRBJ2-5	TGCGCCAGCAGCTTGGGACTAGCGGGGGTCGGAGAGACCCAGTACTTC	CASSLGLAGVGETQYF
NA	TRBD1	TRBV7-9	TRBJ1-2	TGTGCCAGCAGCTTAGTGGGACAGGGGCAAGGCTACACCTTC	CASSLVGQGQGYTF
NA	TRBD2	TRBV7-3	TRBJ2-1	TGTGCCAGCAGCCCGGGACTAGCGGGCCCCAGCTCCTACAATGAGCAGTTCTTC	CASSPGLAGPSSYNEQFF
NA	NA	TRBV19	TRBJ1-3	TGTGCCAGTAGCCCTAGGGACCCTTCCAGTAACACCATATATTTT	CASSPRDPSSNTIYF
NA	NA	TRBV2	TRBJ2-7	TGTGCCAGCACCCCGAACCGTTACGAGCAGTACTTC	CASTPNRYEQYF
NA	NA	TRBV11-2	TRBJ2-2	TGTGCCAGCAGCCCGACAGGCAGAGGGACCGGGGAGCTGTTTTTT	CASSPTGRGTGELFF
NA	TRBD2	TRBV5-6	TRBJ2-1	TGTGCCAGCAGCACTCCCGGGGGGGCGGATTCCTACAATGAGCAGTTCTTC	CASSTPGGADSYNEQFF
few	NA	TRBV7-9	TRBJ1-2	TGTGCCAGCAGCCACCGGAAGCCACAAGGGTACACCTTC	CASSHRKPQGYTF
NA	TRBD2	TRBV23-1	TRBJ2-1	TGCGCCAGCAGTCAATGGGGACTAGCGGCTTACAATGAGCAGTTCTTC	CASSQWGLAAYNEQFF
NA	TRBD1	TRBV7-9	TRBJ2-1	TGTGCCAGCAGTTCCCGACAGGGCCTAGGGGATGAGCAGTTCTTC	CASSSRQGLGDEQFF
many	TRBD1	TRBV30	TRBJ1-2	TGTGCCTGGATTCGCGGTAGGGGGCCTGGCTACACCTTC	CAWIRGRGPGYTF
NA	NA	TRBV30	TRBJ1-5	TGTGCCTGGAGCTGGGCAGGAGACACCATTAGCAATCAGCCCCAGCATTTT	CAWSWAGDTISNQPQHF
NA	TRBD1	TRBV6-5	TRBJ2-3	TGTGCCAGCAGTTACTCGGCAGGGGGCGCAGATACGCAGTATTTT	CASSYSAGGADTQYF
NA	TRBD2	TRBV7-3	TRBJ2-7	TGTGCCAGCAGCTCAGCGGGAGGATTTTCCGAGCAGTACTTC	CASSSAGGFSEQYF
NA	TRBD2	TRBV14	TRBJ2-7	TGTGCCAGCAGCCAAGAAGCGGGACGGCTGAGCTCCTACGAGCAGTACTTC	CASSQEAGRLSSYEQYF
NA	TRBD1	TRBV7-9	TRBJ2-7	TGTGCCAGCAGCCCACGAGTTGACAGGGCCTCCTACGAGCAGTACTTC	CASSPRVDRASYEQYF
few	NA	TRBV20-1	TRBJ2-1	TGCAGTGCTAGAGATCGGAATGAGCAGTTCTTC	CSARDRNEQFF